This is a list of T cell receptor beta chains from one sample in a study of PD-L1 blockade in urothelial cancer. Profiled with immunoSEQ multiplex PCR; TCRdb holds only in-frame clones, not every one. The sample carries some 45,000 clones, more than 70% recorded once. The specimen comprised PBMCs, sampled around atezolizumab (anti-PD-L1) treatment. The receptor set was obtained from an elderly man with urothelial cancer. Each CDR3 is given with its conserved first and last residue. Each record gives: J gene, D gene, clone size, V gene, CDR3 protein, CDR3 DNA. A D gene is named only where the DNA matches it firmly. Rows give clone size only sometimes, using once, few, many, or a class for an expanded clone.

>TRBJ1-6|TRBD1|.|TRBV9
CASSVVGQPNSPLHF
TGTGCCAGCAGCGTAGTGGGACAGCCAAATTCACCCCTCCACTTT
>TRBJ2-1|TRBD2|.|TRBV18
CASSPGLANNEQFF
TGTGCCAGCTCACCGGGACTAGCGAACAATGAGCAGTTCTTC
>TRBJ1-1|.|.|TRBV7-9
CASSLTQDTEAFF
TGTGCCAGCAGCTTAACCCAGGACACTGAAGCTTTCTTT
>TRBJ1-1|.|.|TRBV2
CASSEQGTNTEAFF
TGTGCCAGCAGTGAGCAGGGTACGAACACTGAAGCTTTCTTT
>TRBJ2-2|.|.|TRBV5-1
CASSSGSPNTGELFF
TGCGCCAGCAGCTCCGGGAGCCCAAACACCGGGGAGCTGTTTTTT
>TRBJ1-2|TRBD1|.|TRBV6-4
CASSDPGTGVFGYTF
TGTGCCAGCAGTGACCCCGGGACAGGGGTCTTTGGCTACACCTTC
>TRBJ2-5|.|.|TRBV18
CASSPPPVETQYF
TGTGCCAGCTCACCCCCACCAGTAGAGACCCAGTACTTC
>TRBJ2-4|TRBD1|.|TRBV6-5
CASSWGQGGNIQYF
TGTGCCAGCAGCTGGGGACAGGGGGGGAACATTCAGTACTTC
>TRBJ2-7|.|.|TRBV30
CAWSDQGLVRQYF
TGTGCCTGGAGTGACCAGGGTTTGGTAAGGCAGTACTTC
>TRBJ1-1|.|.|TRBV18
CASSPLETANTEAFF
TGTGCCAGCTCACCACTGGAGACAGCGAACACTGAAGCTTTCTTT
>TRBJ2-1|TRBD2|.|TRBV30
CAWVAGLAGPAYNEQFF
TGTGCCTGGGTAGCGGGACTAGCGGGGCCCGCCTACAATGAGCAGTTCTTC
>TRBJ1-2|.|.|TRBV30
CAWGPRELYGYTF
TGTGCCTGGGGGCCTCGAGAGCTCTATGGCTACACCTTC
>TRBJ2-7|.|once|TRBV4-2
CASSQAGEQYF
TGTGCCAGCAGCCAAGCGGGCGAGCAGTACTTC
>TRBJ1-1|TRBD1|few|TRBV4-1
CASSQEWGQGVDTEAFF
TGCGCCAGCAGCCAAGAATGGGGCCAGGGGGTGGACACTGAAGCTTTCTTT
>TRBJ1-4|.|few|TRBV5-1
CASSETVATNEKLFF
TGCGCCAGCAGCGAGACAGTTGCAACTAATGAAAAACTGTTTTTT
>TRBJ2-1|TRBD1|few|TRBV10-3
CAISESIRQGANEQFF
TGTGCCATCAGTGAGTCTATAAGACAGGGGGCAAATGAGCAGTTCTTC
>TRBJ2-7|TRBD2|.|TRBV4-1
CASSRIALAGEGYEQYF
TGCGCCAGCAGCCGGATAGCTCTAGCGGGAGAAGGGTACGAGCAGTACTTC
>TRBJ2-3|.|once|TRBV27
CASSATGQLSTDTQYF
TGTGCCAGCAGTGCCACCGGACAGCTATCCACAGATACGCAGTATTTT
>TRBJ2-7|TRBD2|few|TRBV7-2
CASSLERSGLRYEQYF
TGTGCCAGCAGCTTAGAGCGTAGCGGGTTAAGGTACGAGCAGTACTTC
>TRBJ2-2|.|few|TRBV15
CATSRDVTLTGELFF
TGTGCCACCAGCAGAGATGTGACATTGACCGGGGAGCTGTTTTTT
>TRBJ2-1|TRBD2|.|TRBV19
CASSPVGAGEHHEQFF
TGTGCCAGTAGTCCGGTCGGGGCGGGAGAACACCATGAGCAGTTCTTC